Listed here are 21 T cell receptor beta chains from one sample, sequenced in a study of identifying expanded T cells in peripheral blood. Assay: immunoSEQ multiplex PCR; the TCRdb copy retains only in-frame clones and omits some. In the table there are more than 75,000 clones, approximately 86% of which are singletons. Sample: blood. Receptors originate from a person between 18 and 70 years old in good health.

The rearrangement links TRBV18 to TRBJ2-7, with 7 bases identical to TRBD1. The trim removed 1 base at V and 3 bases at J, leaving 3 bases unmatched. From germline, CDR1 is KGHSH and CDR2 LQKENI. This CDR3 has 14 amino acids. CDR3 sequence reads: CASSPQGALYEQYF. The CDR3 DNA sequence: TGTGCCAGCTCACCACAGGGGGCTCTCTACGAGCAGTACTTC.

CDR3 nucleotide sequence: TGTGCCAGCAGCCCGAGGCCCATTAGCACAGATACGCAGTATTTT. Protein product: CASSPRPISTDTQYF. The chain is built from TRBV11-2 and TRBJ2-3, with D unresolved. Germline CDR1 and CDR2: SGHAT and FQNNGV. There are 15 residues in the CDR3. Trimming took off 5 bases at V and 0 bases at J, with 12 bases between the two ends.

The genes are TRBV7-8 and TRBJ1-6; 7 nucleotides align to TRBD1. The V segment lost 0 bases and the J segment 4 bases; nucleotides outside the gene matches: 12. The CDR3 totals 19 residues. Germline V gene lookup returns CDR1 SGHVS and CDR2 FQNEAQ. This chain's CDR3 is CASSLAAGQGGGYNSPLHF. The CDR3 bases are TGTGCCAGCAGCTTAGCCGCTGGGCAGGGGGGGGGTTATAATTCACCCCTCCACTTT.

This clone has just one count. The chain has TRBV7-9 and TRBJ1-1; 9 bases are a match to TRBD1. This CDR3 is built from 14 residues. Germline CDR1 reads SEHNR; CDR2 reads FQNEAQ (reference sequence). The V gene end was trimmed by 5 bases and the J gene end by 6 bases; junction bases not matched to a gene: 7. In DNA form, the CDR3 reads TGTGCCAGCAGCGAACCGGGACAGGGCTCTGAAGCTTTCTTT. Translated, it gives CASSEPGQGSEAFF.

This chain links TRBV11-2 with TRBJ2-3; the match to TRBD2 covers 11 bases. Germline lookup yields CDR1 SGHAT and CDR2 FQNNGV. This CDR3 contains 16 residues. V was pared by 5 bases and J by 4 bases, with 8 bases of the junction left unmatched. The chain's CDR3 is CASSGTLAGGSDTQYF. The DNA of the CDR3 is TGTGCCAGCAGCGGAACGCTAGCGGGGGGCTCAGATACGCAGTATTTT.

The chain couples TRBV12-5 to TRBJ2-7, with D possibly matching TRBD1 (5 bases). The germline V gene has CDR1 LGHNT and CDR2 FRNRAP. The germline V and J ends were trimmed by 2 bases and 2 bases, with 22 bases remaining between them. This CDR3 is 18 amino acids long. CDR3 coding DNA: TGTGCTAGTGGTTTGCCACCAAGAACTCAGGGATGGGCCTACGAGCAGTACTTC. Protein: CASGLPPRTQGWAYEQYF.

This clone was found a few times. The chain is built from TRBV11-1 and TRBJ2-7, with D unclear. The CDR3 loop spans 10 amino acids. V lost 8 bases to trimming and J lost 2 bases, with 4 bases between them. CDR1 SGHAT and CDR2 FQDESV come from the germline V gene (reference sequence). The CDR3 DNA sequence: TGTGCCAGCGGCACCTACGAGCAGTACTTC. Translation gives CASGTYEQYF.

V is TRBV2 and J is TRBJ1-4, with 8 bases aligning to TRBD1. Germline-derived CDR1 and CDR2 are SNHLY and FYNNEI. J gave up 13 bases and V 2 bases, and 9 bases lay outside the gene matches. This CDR3 spans 14 amino acids. The CDR3 coding sequence is TGTGCCAGCAGTGAACATGAGGGGACAGGTGGACTGTTTTTT. It encodes CASSEHEGTGGLFF.

This clone was picked up one time. The chain uses TRBV7-2 and TRBJ1-2; D gene uncertain. The CDR3 extends over 14 amino acids. With 3 bases removed from V and 4 bases from J, the gap between germline ends came to 12 bases. Germline V gene lookup returns CDR1 SGHTA and CDR2 FQGNSA. The DNA of the CDR3 is TGTGCCAGCAGCTTTCGCATAAGCACCTATGGCTACACCTTC. Translated, it gives CASSFRISTYGYTF.

This clone appeared once. The rearrangement joins TRBV7-9 to TRBJ1-6, with D possibly TRBD1 on 5 matching bases. Trimming shortened V by 5 bases and J by 9 bases, and 20 bases separated the two germline ends. Germline V gene lookup returns CDR1 SEHNR and CDR2 FQNEAQ (reference sequence). CDR3 length: 16 residues. For the CDR3, the DNA is TGTGCCAGCAGCCCTATATCCTCTCCAGGGTCTTCACCCCTCCACTTT. Protein: CASSPISSPGSSPLHF.

The chain links TRBV5-1 to TRBJ1-5, with 7 bases that match TRBD1. This CDR3 spans 17 amino acids. Germline V gives CDR1 SGHRS, CDR2 YFSETQ. Losses at the gene ends were 1 base for V and 2 bases for J; bases not matched to a gene: 9. The CDR3 protein is CASSLRRGREGNQPQHF. The CDR3 DNA is TGCGCCAGCAGCTTGCGGAGGGGGCGTGAAGGCAATCAGCCCCAGCATTTT.

This chain connects TRBV10-3 to TRBJ2-7, with unresolved D. In germline, CDR1 is ENHRY, CDR2 SYGVKD. Trimming removed 6 bases from V and 0 bases from J, with 27 bases in between. The CDR3 covers 19 residues. CDR3 nucleotides: TGTGCCATCAGGCCGAGCCCCGATAAAAATATATCTCCCTCCTACGAGCAGTACTTC. This encodes CAIRPSPDKNISPSYEQYF.

The chain joins TRBV6-5 to TRBJ2-1, with a weak D call TRBD1 (6 bases). Germline loops: CDR1 MNHEY, CDR2 SVGAGI. Trimming took off 5 bases at V and 10 bases at J, with 12 bases between the two ends. This CDR3 comprises 12 residues. The CDR3 DNA reads as TGTGCCAGCAGTCCCAGGGGAGAGGAGCAGTTCTTC. Amino acids: CASSPRGEEQFF.

The chain combines TRBV7-9 with TRBJ1-1; D gene ambiguous. In germline, CDR1 is SEHNR, CDR2 FQNEAQ (reference sequence). The CDR3 runs to 19 residues. V was pared by 0 bases and J by 0 bases, with 20 bases between. The DNA for the CDR3 is TGTGCCAGCAGCTTAGCGAGGTCGAGGAAACCAATCATGAACACTGAAGCTTTCTTT. This sequence encodes CASSLARSRKPIMNTEAFF.

This chain joins TRBV5-6 and TRBJ1-1, with D hard to call. This CDR3 is 12 amino acids long. V was pared by 0 bases and J by 9 bases, with 9 bases between. Germline CDR1 SGHDT, CDR2 YYEEEE. CDR3 amino acids: CASSLAVSQAFF. CDR3 nucleotides: TGTGCCAGCAGCTTGGCCGTCAGTCAAGCTTTCTTT.

This sequence joins TRBV5-4 and TRBJ2-1; D unclear. CDR3 length: 11 amino acids. Germline CDR1 reads SGHNT; CDR2 reads YYREEE (reference sequence). The V gene lost 2 bases and the J gene lost 5 bases, with 2 bases spanning the gap. Here the CDR3 reads CASSFHNEQFF. The CDR3 nucleotides are TGTGCCAGCAGCTTTCACAATGAGCAGTTCTTC.

The chain joins TRBV19 to TRBJ1-1; 8 nucleotides align to TRBD1. Trimming at V came to 5 bases and at J to 7 bases, leaving 12 bases not matched to a gene. Germline CDR1 LNHDA, CDR2 SQIVND (reference sequence). CDR3 size: 15 residues. CDR3 bases: TGTGCCAGTAGTCCCCGCCGGGACAGGTACCATGAAGCTTTCTTT. This codes for CASSPRRDRYHEAFF.

The chain joins TRBV6-5 to TRBJ2-7; weak D call: TRBD1 (6 bases). Germline CDR1 and CDR2: MNHEY and SVGAGI. The CDR3 is made up of 15 amino acids. Trimming left V 0 bases short and J 4 bases short, with 13 bases between. The CDR3 reads CASSYSLQGRYEQYF. The CDR3 bases are TGTGCCAGCAGTTACTCGTTACAGGGTAGATACGAGCAGTACTTC.

The chain combines TRBV27 with TRBJ2-7, with 10 bases fitting TRBD1. Looked up from germline, CDR1 is MNHEY and CDR2 is SMNVEV (reference sequence). After removal of 4 bases from V and 2 bases from J, the junction contained 2 bases not matched to a gene. The CDR3 runs to 14 residues. The CDR3 protein is CASSSTGGTYEQYF. The CDR3 region has the DNA TGTGCCAGCAGTTCGACAGGGGGCACCTACGAGCAGTACTTC.

This chain joins TRBV11-3 and TRBJ1-1, with TRBD1 as a possible D gene (5 bases). V lost 6 bases and J lost 1, with 9 bases in between. CDR1 is SGHNT, CDR2 YENEEA, per germline. The CDR3 sequence is 13 residues long. CDR3 sequence: CASRRQSNTEAFF. In DNA form, the CDR3 reads TGTGCCAGCAGGAGACAGTCGAACACTGAAGCTTTCTTT.

This chain uses TRBV2 with TRBJ1-3; D is uncertain. CDR3 size: 14 residues. V was pared by 2 bases and J by 9 bases, with 14 bases between. Germline values: CDR1 SNHLY, CDR2 FYNNEI. This chain's CDR3 is CASSEKAGVFTIYF. CDR3 sequence (DNA): TGTGCCAGCAGTGAAAAGGCGGGAGTATTCACCATATATTTT.